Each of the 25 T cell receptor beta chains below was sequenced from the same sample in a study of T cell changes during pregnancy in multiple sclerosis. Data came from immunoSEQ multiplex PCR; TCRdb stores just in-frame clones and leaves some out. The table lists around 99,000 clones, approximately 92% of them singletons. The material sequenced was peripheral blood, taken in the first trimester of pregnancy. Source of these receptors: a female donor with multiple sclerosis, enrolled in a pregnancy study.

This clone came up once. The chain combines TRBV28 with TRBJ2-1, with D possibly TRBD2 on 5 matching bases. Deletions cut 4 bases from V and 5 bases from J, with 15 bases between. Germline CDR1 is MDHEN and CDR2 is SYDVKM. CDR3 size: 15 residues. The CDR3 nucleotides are TGTGCCAGCAGTTATGGGGTCGGACTGCACAATGAGCAGTTCTTC. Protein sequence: CASSYGVGLHNEQFF.

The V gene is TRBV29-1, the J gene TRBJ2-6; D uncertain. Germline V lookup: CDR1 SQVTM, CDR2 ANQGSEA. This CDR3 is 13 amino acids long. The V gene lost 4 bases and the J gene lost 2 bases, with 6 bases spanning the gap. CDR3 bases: TGCAGCGTTGTTCGGGCTGGGGCCAACGTCCTGACTTTC. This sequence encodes CSVVRAGANVLTF.

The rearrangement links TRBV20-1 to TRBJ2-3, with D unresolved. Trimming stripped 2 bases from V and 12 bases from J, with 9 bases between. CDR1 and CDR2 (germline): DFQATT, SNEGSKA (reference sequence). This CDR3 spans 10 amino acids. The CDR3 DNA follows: TGCAGTGCTAGATTCTCTGGCCAGTATTTT. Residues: CSARFSGQYF.

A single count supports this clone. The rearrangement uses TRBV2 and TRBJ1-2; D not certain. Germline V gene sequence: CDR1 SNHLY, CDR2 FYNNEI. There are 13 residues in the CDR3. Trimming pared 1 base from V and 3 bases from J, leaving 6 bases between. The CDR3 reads CASSEESDYGYTF. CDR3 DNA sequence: TGTGCCAGCAGTGAAGAGAGTGACTATGGCTACACCTTC.

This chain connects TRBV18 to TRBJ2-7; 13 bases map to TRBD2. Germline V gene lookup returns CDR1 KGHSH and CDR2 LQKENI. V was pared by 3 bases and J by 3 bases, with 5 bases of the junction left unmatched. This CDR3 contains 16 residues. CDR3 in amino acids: CASSPLRTSGGYEQYF. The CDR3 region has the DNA TGTGCCAGCTCACCGCTTAGGACTAGCGGGGGCTACGAGCAGTACTTC.

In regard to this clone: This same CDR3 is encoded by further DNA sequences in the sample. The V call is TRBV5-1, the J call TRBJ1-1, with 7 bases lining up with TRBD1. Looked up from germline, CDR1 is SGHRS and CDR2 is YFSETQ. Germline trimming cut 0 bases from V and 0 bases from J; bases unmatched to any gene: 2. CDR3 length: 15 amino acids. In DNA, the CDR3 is TGCGCCAGCAGCTTGGCCGGGACAGTGAACACTGAAGCTTTCTTT. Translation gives CASSLAGTVNTEAFF.

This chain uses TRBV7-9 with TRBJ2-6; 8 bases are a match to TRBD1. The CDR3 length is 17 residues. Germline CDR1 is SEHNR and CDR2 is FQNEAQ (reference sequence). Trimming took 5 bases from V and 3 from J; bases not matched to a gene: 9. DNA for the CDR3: TGTGCCAGCAGCCGTCGGGACAGGTTGGATGGGGCCAACGTCCTGACTTTC. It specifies CASSRRDRLDGANVLTF. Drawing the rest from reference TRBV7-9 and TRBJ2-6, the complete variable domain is DTGVSQNPRHKITKRGQNVTFRCDPISEHNRLYWYRQTLGQGPEFLTYFQNEAQLEKSRLLSDRFSAERPKGSFSTLEIQRTEQGDSAMYLCASSRRDRLDGANVLTFGAGSRLTVL.

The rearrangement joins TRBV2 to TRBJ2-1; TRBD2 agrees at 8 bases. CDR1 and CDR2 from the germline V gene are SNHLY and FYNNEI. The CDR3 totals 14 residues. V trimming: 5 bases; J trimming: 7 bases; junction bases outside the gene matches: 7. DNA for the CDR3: TGTGCCAGCAGTTGGATCCTAGCGGGTAATGAGCAGTTCTTC. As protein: CASSWILAGNEQFF.

The CDR3 bases are TGTGCCAGCACCTTTTTGGGACAGGGTGATGAAAAACTGTTTTTT. Encoded protein: CASTFLGQGDEKLFF. This chain joins TRBV28 and TRBJ1-4; 9 positions match TRBD1. In germline, CDR1 is MDHEN, CDR2 SYDVKM. The CDR3 runs 15 residues. The V gene end was trimmed by 7 bases and the J gene end by 6 bases; junction bases not matched to a gene: 9.

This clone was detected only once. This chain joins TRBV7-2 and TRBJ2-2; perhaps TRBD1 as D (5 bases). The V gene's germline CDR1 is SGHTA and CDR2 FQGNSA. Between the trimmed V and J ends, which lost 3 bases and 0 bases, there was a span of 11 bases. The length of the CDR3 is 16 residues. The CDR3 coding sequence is TGTGCCAGCAGCTTGATGACAGCCGCGAACACCGGGGAGCTGTTTTTT. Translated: CASSLMTAANTGELFF.

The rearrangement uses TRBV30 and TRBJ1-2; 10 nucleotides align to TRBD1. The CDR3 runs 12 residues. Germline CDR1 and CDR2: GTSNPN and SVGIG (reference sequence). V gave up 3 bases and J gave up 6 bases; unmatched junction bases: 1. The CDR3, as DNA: TGTGCCTGGAGGACAGGGGGCGATGGCTACACCTTC. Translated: CAWRTGGDGYTF.

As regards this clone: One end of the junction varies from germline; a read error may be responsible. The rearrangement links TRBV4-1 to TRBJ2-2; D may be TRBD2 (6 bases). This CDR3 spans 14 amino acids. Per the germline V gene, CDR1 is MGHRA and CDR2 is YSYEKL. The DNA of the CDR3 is TGCGCCAGCAGCCACGGACTAACTACCGGGGAGCCGTTTTTT. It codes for CASSHGLTTGEPFF.

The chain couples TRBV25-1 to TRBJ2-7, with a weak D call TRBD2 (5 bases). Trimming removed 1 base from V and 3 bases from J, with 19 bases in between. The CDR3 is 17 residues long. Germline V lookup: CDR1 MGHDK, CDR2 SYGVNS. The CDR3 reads CASSEFGSGPTLYEQYF. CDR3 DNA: TGTGCCAGCAGTGAATTCGGAAGCGGACCCACTCTCTACGAGCAGTACTTC.

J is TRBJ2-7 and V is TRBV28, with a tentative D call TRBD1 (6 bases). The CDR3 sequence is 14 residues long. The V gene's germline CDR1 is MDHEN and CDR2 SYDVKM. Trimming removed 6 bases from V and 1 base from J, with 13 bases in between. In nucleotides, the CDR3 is TGTGCCAGCAGACACGAGGGGGTGTCCTACGAGCAGTACTTC. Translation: CASRHEGVSYEQYF.

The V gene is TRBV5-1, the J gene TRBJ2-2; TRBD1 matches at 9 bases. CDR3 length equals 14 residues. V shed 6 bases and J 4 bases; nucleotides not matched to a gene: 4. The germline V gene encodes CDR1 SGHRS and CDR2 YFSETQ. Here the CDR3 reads CASTRQGGTGELFF. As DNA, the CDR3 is TGCGCCAGCACCCGACAGGGGGGCACCGGGGAGCTGTTTTTT.

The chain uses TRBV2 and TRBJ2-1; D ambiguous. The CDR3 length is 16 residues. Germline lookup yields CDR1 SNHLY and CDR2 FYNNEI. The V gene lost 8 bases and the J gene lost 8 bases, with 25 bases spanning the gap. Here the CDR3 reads CASLPVAGPASDEQFF. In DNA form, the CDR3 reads TGTGCCAGCTTACCGGTCGCCGGCCCCGCAAGCGATGAGCAGTTCTTC.

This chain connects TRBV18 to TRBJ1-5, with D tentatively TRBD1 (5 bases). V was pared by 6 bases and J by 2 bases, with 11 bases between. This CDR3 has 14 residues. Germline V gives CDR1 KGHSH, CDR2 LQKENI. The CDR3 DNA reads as TGTGCCAGCTCCCCCGGCAGGGGCAATCAGCCCCAGCATTTT. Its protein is CASSPGRGNQPQHF.

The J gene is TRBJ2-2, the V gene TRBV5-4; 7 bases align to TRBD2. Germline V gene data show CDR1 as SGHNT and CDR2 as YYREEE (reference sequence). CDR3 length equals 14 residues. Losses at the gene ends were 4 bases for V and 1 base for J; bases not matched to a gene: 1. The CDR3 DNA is TGTGCCAGCAGCCCGGGGGGGAACACCGGGGAGCTGTTTTTT. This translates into CASSPGGNTGELFF.

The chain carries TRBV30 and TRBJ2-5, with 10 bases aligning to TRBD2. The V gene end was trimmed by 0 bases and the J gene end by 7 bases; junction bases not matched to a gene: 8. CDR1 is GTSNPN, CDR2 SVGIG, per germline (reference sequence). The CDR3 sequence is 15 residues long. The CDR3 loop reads CAWSVGLAGALTQYF. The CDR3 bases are TGTGCCTGGAGTGTTGGGCTAGCGGGAGCTCTGACCCAGTACTTC.

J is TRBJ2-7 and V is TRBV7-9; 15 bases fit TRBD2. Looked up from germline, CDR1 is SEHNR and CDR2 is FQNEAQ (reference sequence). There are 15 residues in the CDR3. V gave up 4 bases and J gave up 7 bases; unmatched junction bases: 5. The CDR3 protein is CASSSEGLAGGEQYF. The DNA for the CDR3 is TGTGCCAGCAGCTCTGAGGGACTAGCGGGAGGTGAGCAGTACTTC.

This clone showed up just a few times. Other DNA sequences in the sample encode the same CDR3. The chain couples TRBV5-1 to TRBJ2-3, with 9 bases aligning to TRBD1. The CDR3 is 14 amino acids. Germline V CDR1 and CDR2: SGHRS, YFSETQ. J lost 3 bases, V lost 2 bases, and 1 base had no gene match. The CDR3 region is CASSFDRGTDTQYF. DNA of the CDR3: TGCGCCAGCAGCTTTGACAGGGGGACAGATACGCAGTATTTT. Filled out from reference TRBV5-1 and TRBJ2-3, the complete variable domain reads KAGVTQTPRYLIKTRGQQVTLSCSPISGHRSVSWYQQTPGQGLQFLFEYFSETQRNKGNFPGRFSGRQFSNSRSEMNVSTLELGDSALYLCASSFDRGTDTQYFGPGTRLTVL.

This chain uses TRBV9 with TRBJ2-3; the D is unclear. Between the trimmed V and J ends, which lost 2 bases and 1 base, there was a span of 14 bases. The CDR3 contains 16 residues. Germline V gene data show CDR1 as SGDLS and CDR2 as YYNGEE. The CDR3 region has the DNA TGTGCCAGCAGCGTTTCCAGCGAACTTGGCACAGATACGCAGTATTTT. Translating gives CASSVSSELGTDTQYF.

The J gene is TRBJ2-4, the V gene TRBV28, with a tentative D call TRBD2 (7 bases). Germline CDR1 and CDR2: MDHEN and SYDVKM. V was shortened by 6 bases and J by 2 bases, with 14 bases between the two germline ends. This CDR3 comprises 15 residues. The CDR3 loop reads CASSRGAIPKNIQYF. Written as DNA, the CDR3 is TGTGCCAGCAGCCGGGGGGCCATCCCCAAAAACATTCAGTACTTC.

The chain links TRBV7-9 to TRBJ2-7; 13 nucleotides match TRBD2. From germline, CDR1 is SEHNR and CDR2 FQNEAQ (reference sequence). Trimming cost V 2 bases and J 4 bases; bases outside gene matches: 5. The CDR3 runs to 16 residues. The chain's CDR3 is CASSLRTSGSTYEQYF. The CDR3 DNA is TGTGCCAGCAGCTTAAGGACTAGCGGGAGTACGTACGAGCAGTACTTC.

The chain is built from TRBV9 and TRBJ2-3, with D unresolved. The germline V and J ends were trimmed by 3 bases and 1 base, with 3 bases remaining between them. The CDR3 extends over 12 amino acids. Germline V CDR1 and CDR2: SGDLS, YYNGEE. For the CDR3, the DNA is TGTGCCAGCAGCGCCGGCACAGATACGCAGTATTTT. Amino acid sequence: CASSAGTDTQYF.